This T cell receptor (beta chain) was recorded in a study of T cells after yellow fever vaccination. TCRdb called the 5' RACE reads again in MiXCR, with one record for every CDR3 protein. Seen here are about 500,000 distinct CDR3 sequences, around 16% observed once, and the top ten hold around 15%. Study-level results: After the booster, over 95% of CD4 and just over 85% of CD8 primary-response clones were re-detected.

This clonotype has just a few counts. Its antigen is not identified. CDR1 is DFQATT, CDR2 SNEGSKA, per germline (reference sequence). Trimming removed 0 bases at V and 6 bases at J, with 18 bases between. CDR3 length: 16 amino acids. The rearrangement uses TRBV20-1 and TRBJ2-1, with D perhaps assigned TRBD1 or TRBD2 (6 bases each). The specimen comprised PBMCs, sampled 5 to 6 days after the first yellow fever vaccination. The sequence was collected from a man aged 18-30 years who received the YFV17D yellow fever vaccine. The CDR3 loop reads CSARDFPGAGFNEQFF. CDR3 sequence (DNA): TGCAGTGCTAGAGATTTCCCGGGGGCGGGATTCAATGAGCAGTTCTTC.